A selection of T cell receptor beta chains follows, all from one sample in a study of multiple sclerosis patients with progressive multifocal leukoencephalopathy. The assay was immunoSEQ multiplex PCR, and TCRdb's table has in-frame clones only and misses some. The sample lists 25,000 to 35,000 clones, roughly 87% occurring once. Sample: PBMCs, taken from a patient treated with natalizumab. Receptors originate from a human donor with progressive multifocal leukoencephalopathy. CDR3s include the opening cysteine and the closing phenylalanine or tryptophan. D genes are given only for firm matches. Clone size is given for some rows only: seen once, a few or many times, or a class if the clone is expanded.

CDR3,DNA,D,size,J,V
CASSSTWALRNTQYF,TGTGCCAGCAGCTCCACCTGGGCCTTACGGAATACGCAGTATTTT,-,-,TRBJ2-3,TRBV5-4
CASSPGQGTSYEQYF,TGTGCCAGTAGTCCCGGACAGGGCACCTCCTACGAGCAGTACTTC,TRBD1,-,TRBJ2-7,TRBV19
CASSLDGGYEQYF,TGTGCCAGCAGCTTAGACGGAGGGTACGAGCAGTACTTC,-,-,TRBJ2-7,TRBV11-3
CASSQDLDSNQPQHF,TGCGCCAGCAGCCAAGATTTAGATAGCAATCAGCCCCAGCATTTT,-,once,TRBJ1-5,TRBV4-3
CASSPTPMNTEAFF,TGCGCCAGCAGCCCAACACCTATGAACACTGAAGCTTTCTTT,-,-,TRBJ1-1,TRBV5-1
CASSERQGNEKLFF,TGTGCCAGCAGCGAGCGCCAGGGAAATGAAAAACTGTTTTTT,-,-,TRBJ1-4,TRBV9
CASSFFRESGYGYTF,TGTGCCAGCAGTTTCTTCCGGGAATCGGGCTATGGCTACACCTTC,-,-,TRBJ1-2,TRBV27
CASSPTGIGTGELFF,TGTGCCAGCAGCCCGACCGGAATTGGAACCGGGGAGCTGTTTTTT,-,-,TRBJ2-2,TRBV7-2
CASSPVADTGELFF,TGCGCCAGCAGCCCGGTAGCTGACACCGGGGAGCTGTTTTTT,-,-,TRBJ2-2,TRBV5-1
CASEREGRRNTEAFF,TGTGCCAGCGAGCGGGAGGGCAGACGGAACACTGAAGCTTTCTTT,-,-,TRBJ1-1,TRBV7-9
CASSYSPRGDTEAFF,TGTGCCAGCAGTTACTCCCCCAGGGGGGACACTGAAGCTTTCTTT,TRBD1,-,TRBJ1-1,TRBV6-5
CASSLGVAGEGAGELFF,TGTGCCAGCAGTTTAGGAGTAGCGGGAGAAGGGGCCGGGGAGCTGTTTTTT,TRBD2,-,TRBJ2-2,TRBV27
CASSPAGGRETQYF,TGTGCCAGCAGTCCGGCAGGGGGCAGAGAGACCCAGTACTTC,TRBD1,-,TRBJ2-5,TRBV6-5
CASSSVGSSYNEQFF,TGCGCCAGCAGCTCCGTGGGGAGCTCCTACAATGAGCAGTTCTTC,-,-,TRBJ2-1,TRBV4-3